Listed below are T cell receptor beta chains from one sample, sequenced in a study of blood T cell repertoires in COVID-19. The assay was immunoSEQ multiplex PCR, and TCRdb's table has in-frame clones only and misses some. The profile shows 90,000 to 110,000 clones, about 80% of them singletons. The material sequenced was peripheral blood. Receptor source: a woman aged 45-60 years with acute or convalescent COVID-19. The conserved cysteine and the conserved F or W are not part of the CDR3 here.

v_call cdr3_length cdr3_aa
TRBV3-1/TRBV3-2 11 ASSQGGKQPQH
TRBV5-1 13 ASSQPNGGADTQY
TRBV18 12 ASSPPSQNTEAF
TRBV5-1 12 ASSLDSSYNEQF
TRBV7-3 12 ASSLGRGEDTQY
TRBV28 11 ASSPHPNSPLH
TRBV5-1 12 ASSLAPGSGELF
TRBV9 12 ASSVQGSSYGYT
TRBV28 13 ASSLREEAKNIQY
TRBV6-5 12 ASIGSVRGTEAF
TRBV5-1 9 ASAGGNEQF
TRBV5-1 16 ASSLAGQGKNSGNTIY
TRBV12-3/TRBV12-4 10 ASNYQGEEAF
TRBV5-6 12 ASSSEPTGGGYT
TRBV5-1 10 ASSEGQYGYT
TRBV29-1 11 SAGEQRNTEAF
TRBV7-9 14 ASSLSQGNFNYGYT
TRBV5-5 14 ASSAHLAGLNEKLF
TRBV9 14 ASSVGTPAGVPEQF
TRBV4-2 14 ASSQGVGGGANVLT
TRBV19 13 ASSIGGTANSPLH
TRBV27 12 ASSPRGPNYGYT
TRBV7-3 12 ASSLGLGANEQF
TRBV19 13 ASSIGQASNQPQH
TRBV4-1 11 ASSQGQLTPLH
TRBV5-4 13 ASSGVAGTNYEQY
TRBV5-1 12 ASSLQADTGELF
TRBV11-2 12 ASSSLAGSYEQY
TRBV19 12 ASSMAGDVVKLF
TRBV10-3 11 AIMREQNYGYT
TRBV20-1 9 SGKGAHGYT
TRBV15 13 ATSRDPQGRNEQF
TRBV12-5 11 ASGPRGGETQY
TRBV12-5 9 ASGPGFGYT
TRBV7-3 11 ASSRQANTEAF
TRBV18 11 ASSTTSAYEQF
TRBV10-3 14 AISAQTSEGTGELF
TRBV27 12 ASSLSRVRAEQF
TRBV19 14 ASSKKTGEFGYGYT
TRBV5-1 15 ASSPWSPASGADTQY
TRBV5-1 13 ASSLAGTGVDGYT
TRBV3-1/TRBV3-2 12 ASSPLDRGRGYT
TRBV3-1/TRBV3-2 11 ASSLSAGNTIY
TRBV10-3 13 AISEGQGAFDEQF
TRBV7-8 12 ASSATGVEQPQH
TRBV19 13 ASSRPQGRANVLT
TRBV24-1 13 ATSGGTGNYNEQF
TRBV3-1/TRBV3-2 14 ASSQELDSSYNEQF
TRBV29-1 10 SVDTSGNTIY
TRBV5-1 13 ASSLPGQPNTEAF
TRBV29-1 13 SVKTGHQPSEKLF
TRBV12-3/TRBV12-4 11 AVGASLYNEQF
TRBV30 13 AWSNQGSRGDTQY
TRBV28 10 ASSPSLYGYT
TRBV5-1 13 ASSPRGQVNYEQY
TRBV28 18 ASSFSQGKQTTFSGNTIY
TRBV18 12 ASSLATVNTEAF